The subject of this entry is one T cell receptor (beta chain). This clonotype was seen at least ten times. Its cognate antigen has yet to be identified. No base qualities exist here, and no much larger clone lies one base off it. The library was obtained by multiplex PCR. Data came from an Illumina HiSeq 4000. iRepertoire HTBI primers and Arm-PCR amplification of CDR3 regions were used to construct TCR beta libraries. Gel purification was performed on PCR products prior to sequencing. As for the original processing: A total of 62 TRBV and approximately 15 TRBJ segments were identified across samples and were used for gene usage analysis of CDR3 amino acid clonotypes. COPE and FqMerger were used to merge the filtered high-quality paired reads into contigs. BLAST was used to align contigs to the IMGT TRBV, TRBD and TRBJ reference genes, and CDR3 was defined following IMGT. Any clonotype with a frequency above 0.1% was classified as a highly expanded clone. Shannon entropy was used to measure repertoire diversity, and the Gini coefficient was used to measure V-J evenness. Public clonotypes were defined as clonotypes shared by more than one individual. The public reads were reanalyzed by TCRdb: fastp trimming at Q25, MiXCR alignment, in-frame beta chains only. One record per CDR3 amino acid sequence lists the most common genes and DNA. TCRdb's processing, not the authors', yielded these V and J calls. For this sample there are approximately 210,000 distinct CDR3 sequences; approximately 20% appear just once. Together, the top ten hold roughly a fifth of the sample.

These data are taken from a study of regulatory T cells in long-lasting Graves disease (dated by TCRdb to the early 2020s). Study-wide context: Patients with newly diagnosed Graves' disease had been on antithyroid drugs for under 3 months. Peripheral blood TCR sequencing and RNA sequencing compared persistent Graves' disease patients with newly diagnosed Graves' disease patients. The study was registered as a clinical trial and conducted in China. A total of 33 samples underwent TCR sequencing, from around 13 patients with persistent Graves' disease and some 20 patients with newly diagnosed Graves' disease. Results the study describes overall, beyond this receptor: Only the TCR beta chain was sequenced and analyzed. As a limitation, the authors acknowledged that the small sample size may reduce accuracy. Lower TCR Shannon entropy and fewer highly expanded clones were observed in persistent Graves' disease patients than in newly diagnosed patients, which suggested clonal expansion. Because the primary lesion, thyroid tissue, could not be accessed, the study looked at peripheral blood alone. More public clonotypes were shared among persistent patients (roughly 2,700) than among newly diagnosed patients (approximately 930).

The time point label corresponds to: newly diagnosed GD, antithyroid drugs for less than 3 months. For both TCR sequencing and RNA sequencing, RNA was extracted from PBMCs in TRIzol. The diagnosis of Graves' disease followed American Thyroid Association guidelines. Recruitment of patients was carried out at an endocrinology department in Xi'an, China. Each patient gave around 9.2 milliliters of peripheral blood, collected in an EDTA anticoagulant tube. PBMCs were isolated by Ficoll Paque Plus density gradient separation without further T cell sorting. An Agilent 2100 Bioanalyzer and agarose gel were used to assess RNA quality, and a NanoDrop 2000 was used to measure RNA concentration. Sequencing used peripheral blood mononuclear cells (PBMCs), obtained at new diagnosis, from a patient treated with antithyroid drugs. The source of this sequence is a female donor with Graves disease.

CDR3 loop: CASSLVVWGAYEGGYTF. The sequence in DNA is TGTGCCAGCAGCTTAGTTGTTTGGGGGGCTTATGAGGGTGGCTACACCTTC. Here the chain combines TRBV11-2 and TRBJ1-2; the D segment could be TRBD1, given 6 matching bases. The CDR3 has 17 amino acids, counting the end cysteine and phenylalanine. Kept here is only the CDR3 DNA, which spans 51 bases and is read in frame from base 1. V loses 1 base, J loses 7 bases, and the germline ends lie 22 bases apart. The germline V gene supplies CDR1 SGHAT and CDR2 FQNNGV.